The rows below give T cell receptor beta chains drawn from one sample of a study of shared clonotypes between healthy human individuals. The repertoire was sequenced with immunoSEQ multiplex PCR; TCRdb's copy has only in-frame clones and lacks some. In the table there are some 360,000 clones, less than 75% of which are singletons. Sequenced: memory CD4+ T cells sorted from blood. The receptors here all came from a man aged 25 to 40 in good health. Each CDR3 is given with its conserved first and last residue. D genes are given only for firm matches. Size values are once, few and many counts, or a class for expanded clones, and some rows have none.

J gene,D gene,CDR3 length,clone size,V gene,CDR3 protein,CDR3 DNA
TRBJ2-1,TRBD2,14,once,TRBV2,CASMDLAGGYEQFF,TGTGCCAGCATGGACCTAGCGGGAGGCTATGAGCAGTTCTTC
TRBJ2-1,TRBD2,13,.,TRBV30,CAREALTINEQFF,TGTGCCCGGGAGGCTCTAACTATCAATGAGCAGTTCTTC
TRBJ1-2,.,12,.,TRBV28,CASSSWTDGYTF,TGTGCCAGCAGTTCCTGGACAGACGGCTACACCTTC
TRBJ2-1,TRBD2,16,.,TRBV4-2,CASSQDLAGASNEQFF,TGTGCCAGCAGCCAAGATCTAGCGGGAGCAAGCAATGAGCAGTTCTTC
TRBJ1-3,.,15,.,TRBV28,CASHGIRSSGNTIYF,TGTGCCAGCCACGGGATTCGAAGCTCTGGAAACACCATATATTTT
TRBJ1-2,TRBD1,16,.,TRBV9,CASSVGGTGGIDGYTF,TGTGCCAGCAGCGTAGGCGGGACAGGGGGAATAGATGGCTACACCTTC
TRBJ2-7,.,15,.,TRBV7-9,CASSPQGRIPYEQYF,TGTGCCAGCAGCCCCCAGGGACGGATCCCCTACGAGCAGTACTTC
TRBJ2-5,TRBD1,13,.,TRBV27,CASHGQGQETQYF,TGTGCCAGCCATGGACAGGGCCAAGAGACCCAGTACTTC
TRBJ1-2,TRBD1,13,.,TRBV15,CATSRQGNYGYTF,TGTGCCACCAGCCGACAGGGGAACTATGGCTACACCTTC
TRBJ2-7,.,13,.,TRBV27,CASSPTSPYEQYF,TGTGCCAGCAGTCCAACTAGTCCCTACGAGCAGTACTTC
TRBJ2-3,.,16,few,TRBV7-8,CASSPATAAHTDTQYF,TGTGCCAGCAGCCCCGCCACGGCCGCCCACACAGATACGCAGTATTTT
TRBJ2-5,TRBD2,15,once,TRBV6-5,CASSGLAGEQETQYF,TGTGCCAGCAGTGGCCTAGCGGGAGAGCAGGAGACCCAGTACTTC
TRBJ2-1,.,15,.,TRBV5-1,CASSARAGSLSEQFF,TGCGCCAGCAGCGCCAGAGCCGGGAGTCTGAGTGAGCAGTTCTTC
TRBJ1-5,.,14,.,TRBV28,CASSTAGLGQPQHF,TGTGCCAGCAGCACCGCCGGGCTCGGTCAGCCCCAGCATTTT
TRBJ2-3,.,17,.,TRBV27,CASRTSYATRATDTQYF,TGTGCCAGCAGGACCTCTTACGCGACTAGGGCCACAGATACGCAGTATTTT
TRBJ2-3,.,14,.,TRBV7-9,CAGSSELSTDTQYF,TGTGCCGGCAGCTCGGAGCTTAGCACAGATACGCAGTATTTT
TRBJ1-2,.,14,.,TRBV2,CASIFELQGYGYTF,TGTGCCAGCATCTTTGAGTTGCAGGGCTATGGCTACACCTTC
TRBJ2-5,.,14,.,TRBV2,CASSEDWTQETQYF,TGTGCCAGCAGTGAAGACTGGACTCAAGAGACCCAGTACTTC
TRBJ2-7,.,14,.,TRBV2,CASSEGDPVGFTYF,TGTGCCAGCAGTGAAGGCGATCCGGTTGGGTTTACGTACTTC
TRBJ1-2,.,14,once,TRBV7-9,CASSFEGQYYGYTF,TGTGCCAGCAGCTTCGAAGGACAGTACTATGGCTACACCTTC
TRBJ2-5,.,13,.,TRBV15,CATSRQGGETQYF,TGTGCCACCAGCAGACAGGGCGGGGAGACCCAGTACTTC
TRBJ1-3,.,14,.,TRBV5-4,CASSISGTGNTIYF,TGTGCCAGCAGCATTTCCGGGACTGGAAACACCATATATTTT
TRBJ1-2,TRBD1,12,.,TRBV28,CASTTGGFGYTF,TGTGCCAGCACGACAGGGGGCTTTGGCTACACCTTC
TRBJ1-1,TRBD1,14,once,TRBV7-2,CASSSGWGQTEAFF,TGTGCCAGCAGCTCAGGCTGGGGACAGACTGAAGCTTTCTTT
TRBJ1-1,TRBD1,17,few,TRBV27,CASSLLRRQGNFTEAFF,TGTGCCAGCAGTTTATTACGAAGACAGGGTAATTTCACTGAAGCTTTCTTT
TRBJ2-1,.,14,.,TRBV19,CASSSETAYNEQFF,TGTGCCAGTAGTTCCGAGACAGCCTACAATGAGCAGTTCTTC
TRBJ2-3,.,12,.,TRBV2,CASRVITDTQYF,TGTGCCAGCAGGGTCATCACAGATACGCAGTATTTT
TRBJ2-1,.,13,.,TRBV11-2,CASSPWSYNEQFF,TGTGCCAGCAGCCCATGGTCCTACAATGAGCAGTTCTTC
TRBJ2-7,.,17,.,TRBV7-2,CASSLATGTLSSYEQYF,TGTGCCAGCAGCTTAGCTACCGGGACCCTGAGCTCCTACGAGCAGTACTTC
TRBJ2-1,.,11,.,TRBV19,CASTLQGEQFF,TGTGCCAGTACCCTACAGGGTGAGCAGTTCTTC
TRBJ1-5,.,15,.,TRBV7-2,CASSLAGARNQPQHF,TGTGCCAGCAGCTTAGCGGGGGCCCGCAATCAGCCCCAGCATTTT
TRBJ2-7,.,15,.,TRBV2,CASRPKPGQQYEQYF,TGTGCCAGCAGGCCAAAGCCGGGACAACAATACGAGCAGTACTTC
TRBJ1-1,TRBD1,14,.,TRBV10-3,CASNSEGANTEAFF,TGTGCCTCGAACAGCGAGGGGGCAAACACTGAAGCTTTCTTT
TRBJ1-2,.,14,.,TRBV7-9,CASSPFGGNYGYTF,TGTGCCAGCAGCCCCTTCGGGGGAAACTATGGCTACACCTTC
TRBJ2-5,.,15,few,TRBV27,CASRAVGGGQETQYF,TGTGCCAGTCGCGCCGTAGGGGGGGGACAAGAGACCCAGTACTTC
TRBJ2-1,TRBD2,13,few,TRBV10-1,CASSREVYNEQFF,TGCGCCAGCAGTCGGGAGGTCTACAATGAGCAGTTCTTC
TRBJ2-7,.,14,.,TRBV28,CATQYLGGAGEQYF,TGTGCCACCCAATATCTGGGGGGGGCTGGCGAGCAGTACTTC
TRBJ2-3,TRBD1,17,.,TRBV7-8,CASSLLWAGGNTDTQYF,TGTGCCAGCAGCCTTCTGTGGGCAGGGGGCAACACAGATACGCAGTATTTT
TRBJ2-2,.,18,.,TRBV5-6,CASSFYRGVLVNTGELFF,TGTGCCAGCAGCTTTTATAGGGGAGTTTTAGTGAACACCGGGGAGCTGTTTTTT
TRBJ2-3,.,14,few,TRBV9,CASSVGSGTDTQYF,TGTGCCAGCAGCGTTGGATCGGGCACAGATACGCAGTATTTT
TRBJ1-5,.,14,once,TRBV18,CASSLQGSDQPQHF,TGTGCCAGCTCCCTACAGGGAAGTGATCAGCCCCAGCATTTT
TRBJ2-2,TRBD1,14,.,TRBV6-1,CASDRGPDTGELFF,TGTGCCAGCGACAGGGGGCCCGACACCGGGGAGCTGTTTTTT
TRBJ1-1,.,13,.,TRBV11-2,CASSRDWNTEAFF,TGTGCCAGCAGCAGGGACTGGAACACTGAAGCTTTCTTT
TRBJ2-6,.,14,.,TRBV5-4,CASSLPAGANVLTF,TGTGCCAGCAGCTTGCCAGCTGGGGCCAACGTCCTGACTTTC